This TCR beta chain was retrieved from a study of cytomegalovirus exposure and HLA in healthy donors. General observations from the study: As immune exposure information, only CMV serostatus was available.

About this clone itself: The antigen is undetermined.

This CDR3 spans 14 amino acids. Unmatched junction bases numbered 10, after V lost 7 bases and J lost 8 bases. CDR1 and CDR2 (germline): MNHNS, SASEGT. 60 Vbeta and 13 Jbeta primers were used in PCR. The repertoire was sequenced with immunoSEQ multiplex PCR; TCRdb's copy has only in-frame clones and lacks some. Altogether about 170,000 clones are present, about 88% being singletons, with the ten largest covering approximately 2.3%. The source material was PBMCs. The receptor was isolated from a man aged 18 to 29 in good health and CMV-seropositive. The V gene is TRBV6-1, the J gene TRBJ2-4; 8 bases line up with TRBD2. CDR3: CASMVAGGGDIQYF. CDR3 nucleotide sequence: TGTGCCAGCATGGTCGCGGGGGGCGGAGACATTCAGTACTTC.